The clone carrying this TCR beta chain was seen a handful of times. The antigen is unknown. This entry is derived from a study of CD8+ T cells in alopecia areata. Study-wide background: Treated patients were given oral tofacitinib, which was dosed at 5 to 10 mg twice daily. Findings of the study overall: Tofacitinib significantly reduced both scalp clonality and expanded CD8+ clones among the top 100.

The sequencing template was cDNA reverse transcribed from extracted RNA. Here immunoSEQ multiplex PCR was the method, and the copy in TCRdb shows in-frame clones only, minus some. The sample carries approximately 160,000 clones, less than 80% recorded once. The treatment here: oral pan-JAK inhibitor, 5-10 mg twice daily. Sampling of alopecia areata patients yielded lesional scalp punch biopsies as well as peripheral blood. CDR3 length equals 18 residues. Per the germline V gene, CDR1 is GTSNPN and CDR2 is SVGIG (reference sequence). The rearrangement joins TRBV30 to TRBJ2-5; 14 bases match TRBD2. The DNA end is a closer match to TRBJ2-4, so the J assignment may be wrong. The TCR originated in a human donor with alopecia areata. Sequenced material: CD4+ T cells sorted from blood, taken at week 24, from a patient treated with tofacitinib. DNA for the CDR3: TGTGCCTGGAGTGTCTGGACTAGCGGGGGGCCCAGAGGGGGCATTCAGTACTTC. As protein: CAWSVWTSGGPRGGIQYF.